A single sample gave rise to the 30 T cell receptor beta chains below, sequenced in a study of T cells in Graves' hyperthyroidism and ophthalmopathy. TCR beta CDR3 regions were amplified from RNA transcripts. Primed by the HTBI set, a first-round RT-PCR was run on the TCR CDR3. Each CDR3 protein is one row after TCRdb ran MiXCR on the multiplex PCR reads. The sample lists fewer than 650,000 distinct CDR3 sequences; around 50% were seen once. Specimen: peripheral blood or thyroid tissue (not recorded which). The origin of the receptors is an adult woman with Graves' disease, either hyperthyroidism or ophthalmopathy (not recorded which).

The chain employs TRBV11-2 and TRBJ2-3; D tentatively reads TRBD1 or TRBD2 (5 bases each). Between the trimmed V and J ends, which lost 4 bases and 0 bases, there was a span of 11 bases. The germline V gene has CDR1 SGHAT and CDR2 FQNNGV. This CDR3 contains 15 residues. The DNA of the CDR3 is TGTGCCAGCAGCTCGGACTGGGGCAGCACAGATACGCAGTATTTT. Its protein product is CASSSDWGSTDTQYF.

The rearrangement joins TRBV20-1 to TRBJ2-7; either TRBD1 or TRBD2 may fit D (5 bases each). The CDR3 runs 16 residues. The V gene lost 4 bases and the J gene lost 4 bases, with 23 bases spanning the gap. CDR1 is DFQATT and CDR2 is SNEGSKA in the germline V gene (reference sequence). In DNA form, the CDR3 reads TGCAGTGCTACCTCCGGGACCAGAGACCAGCCTTACGAGCAGTACTTC. This codes for CSATSGTRDQPYEQYF.

CDR3 loop: CASSVAAGANTGELFF. The CDR3 coding sequence is TGTGCCAGCAGCGTAGCGGCGGGAGCGAACACCGGGGAGCTGTTTTTT. The J gene is TRBJ2-2, the V gene TRBV9; 7 bases are a match to TRBD2. After removal of 0 bases from V and 0 bases from J, the junction contained 2 bases not matched to a gene. CDR1 SGDLS and CDR2 YYNGEE come from the germline V gene. This CDR3 comprises 16 residues. Using reference TRBV9 and TRBJ2-2 for the parts outside the CDR3, the full variable domain is DSGVTQTPKHLITATGQRVTLRCSPRSGDLSVYWYQQSLDQGLQFLIQYYNGEERAKGNILERFSAQQFPDLHSELNLSSLELGDSALYFCASSVAAGANTGELFFGEGSRLTVL.

The J gene is TRBJ2-2, the V gene TRBV5-1; weak D call: TRBD1 (6 bases). The CDR3 contains 12 residues. Germline assignment: CDR1 SGHRS and CDR2 YFSETQ. Trimming pared 7 bases from V and 3 bases from J, leaving 7 bases between. CDR3 in DNA: TGCGCCAGCCACAGGGACACCGGGGAGCTGTTTTTT. This codes for CASHRDTGELFF.

Worth noting for this clonotype: The junction differs from germline at one of its ends, possibly a read error. The chain recombines TRBV7-9 with TRBJ2-7; a weak D match, TRBD2 (5 bases). The germline gives CDR1 SEHNR, CDR2 FQNEAQ (reference sequence). CDR3 size: 15 residues. The CDR3 nucleotides read TGTGCCGGCAGTCCCATCCGTACTAGTCCGTACGAGCAGTACTTC. It encodes CAGSPIRTSPYEQYF. The whole variable domain, filled in from reference TRBV7-9 and TRBJ2-7, reads DTGVSQNPRHKITKRGQNVTFRCDPISEHNRLYWYRQTLGQGPEFLTYFQNEAQLEKSRLLSDRFSAERPKGSFSTLEIQRTEQGDSAMYLCAGSPIRTSPYEQYFGPGTRLTVT.

The table lists this clonotype with a count of one. The chain is built from TRBV2 and TRBJ1-1, with a possible D match to TRBD1 (5 bases). Deletions cut 8 bases from V and 1 base from J, with 14 bases between. The length of the CDR3 is 14 residues. Germline V gene lookup returns CDR1 SNHLY and CDR2 FYNNEI. Here the CDR3 DNA reads TGTGCCAGCTCCTATGACAGCCAGAACACTGAAGCTTTCTTT. Amino acid sequence: CASSYDSQNTEAFF.

The chain employs TRBV29-1 and TRBJ2-7; D assignment may be TRBD1 or TRBD2 (5 bases each). Deletions cut 7 bases from V and 4 bases from J, with 23 bases between. The germline gives CDR1 SQVTM, CDR2 ANQGSEA. CDR3 length equals 15 residues. The CDR3 DNA reads as TGCAGCGCCAAGCTACTAGATGGGGGTAGATACGAGCAGTACTTC. Residues: CSAKLLDGGRYEQYF.

Regarding this clonotype: At one end, the junction sequence differs from germline, possibly due to a read error. The chain recombines TRBV25-1 with TRBJ2-2, with TRBD1 as a possible D gene (5 bases). The CDR3 extends over 14 amino acids. The V gene's germline CDR1 is MGHDK and CDR2 SYGVNS. CDR3 protein: CASTIGQGTRELFF. CDR3 nucleotides: TGTGCCAGCACCATCGGGCAGGGCACCAGGGAGCTGTTTTTT.

The V gene is TRBV29-1, the J gene TRBJ1-5; 8 positions match TRBD1. The junction had 7 bases not matched to a gene; V was cut back by 6 bases and J by 6 bases. This CDR3 comprises 13 residues. The germline CDR1 and CDR2 sequences are SQVTM and ANQGSEA. This CDR3 reads CSVGPGGIQPQHF. CDR3 DNA sequence: TGCAGCGTCGGGCCAGGGGGCATTCAGCCCCAGCATTTT.

This clonotype came up many times. The chain links TRBV24-1 to TRBJ1-5; D is unclear. The length of the CDR3 is 13 residues. V was shortened by 4 bases and J by 4 bases, with 7 bases between the two germline ends. From germline, CDR1 is KGHDR and CDR2 SFDVKD. CDR3: CATSDSLNQPQHF. Written as DNA, the CDR3 is TGTGCCACCAGTGACAGCCTTAATCAGCCCCAGCATTTT.

This clonotype was picked up a small number of times. This chain uses TRBV9 with TRBJ2-5; TRBD2 might be the D (5 bases). CDR3 length equals 15 residues. The V gene's germline CDR1 is SGDLS and CDR2 YYNGEE. The V gene lost 0 bases and the J gene lost 0 bases, with 9 bases spanning the gap. The CDR3 nucleotides are TGTGCCAGCAGCGTAGGAGCGGTAAACCAAGAGACCCAGTACTTC. This encodes CASSVGAVNQETQYF.

A few counts support this clonotype. This rearrangement joins TRBV7-9 to TRBJ1-2; 9 nucleotides agree with TRBD1. The length of the CDR3 is 14 residues. Germline V lookup: CDR1 SEHNR, CDR2 FQNEAQ (reference sequence). Losses at the gene ends were 5 bases for V and 8 bases for J; bases not matched to a gene: 9. The CDR3: CASSPSGTGHGYTF. DNA of the CDR3: TGTGCCAGCAGCCCCTCCGGGACAGGGCACGGCTACACCTTC.

This clonotype was recorded many times. The chain couples TRBV7-9 to TRBJ2-7; D is undetermined. V lost 0 bases, J lost 3 bases, and 9 bases lay in between. Germline values: CDR1 SEHNR, CDR2 FQNEAQ (reference sequence). The CDR3 covers 14 residues. The CDR3 loop is CASSLAKGGYEQYF. DNA of the CDR3: TGTGCCAGCAGCTTAGCTAAAGGTGGCTACGAGCAGTACTTC.

V is TRBV12-3 or TRBV12-4 and J is TRBJ2-6; TRBD1 agrees at 7 bases. The CDR3 consists of 19 residues. Losses at the gene ends were 4 bases for V and 2 bases for J; bases not matched to a gene: 14. In DNA form, the CDR3 reads TGTGCCAGCAGTTCCGCGGCCGGACAGGCACGCGCTGGGGCCAACGTCCTGACTTTC. Translated: CASSSAAGQARAGANVLTF.

As concerns this clonotype: The germline gene is not matched at one end of the junction; a read error may be the cause. The rearrangement links TRBV7-2 to TRBJ2-7; D gene unclear. CDR3 length: 15 residues. The germline CDR1 and CDR2 sequences are SGHTA and FQGNSA. CDR3 sequence: CASSQEPGWTYEQYF. The CDR3 DNA reads as TGCGCCAGCAGCCAAGAACCCGGGTGGACCTACGAGCAGTACTTC.

The CDR3 is CSSLDRQETQYF. CDR3 nucleotides: TGCAGCAGTTTGGACAGACAAGAGACCCAGTACTTC. V gene TRBV29-1 combines with J gene TRBJ2-5; a possible D gene is TRBD1 (6 bases). Germline V gene sequence: CDR1 SQVTM, CDR2 ANQGSEA. The CDR3 consists of 12 residues. V lost 8 bases and J lost 2, with 12 bases in between.

J is TRBJ2-5 and V is TRBV9, with 8 bases fitting TRBD2. The J segment lost 0 bases and the V segment lost 0 bases, leaving 1 base of the junction unmatched. The CDR3 runs 15 residues. Germline lookup yields CDR1 SGDLS and CDR2 YYNGEE. In nucleotides, the CDR3 is TGTGCCAGCAGCGTAGTAGCGGGATACCAAGAGACCCAGTACTTC. This encodes CASSVVAGYQETQYF.

This chain connects TRBV4-3 to TRBJ2-5; D is unclear. V gave up 0 bases and J gave up 7 bases, with 6 bases separating them. The CDR3 runs 12 residues. Germline V lookup: CDR1 LGHNA, CDR2 YSLEER. The CDR3 DNA is TGCGCCAGCAGCCAAGAGCCCGGGACCCAGTACTTC. Amino acid sequence: CASSQEPGTQYF.

This chain connects TRBV3-2 to TRBJ2-7; TRBD1, the D gene given by the table, was not confirmed from the DNA. TRBV3-2 is a pseudogene. The CDR3 runs to 14 residues. Here the CDR3 reads CASSQAGRVPEQYF. DNA for the CDR3: TGTGCCAGCAGCCAAGCGGGCAGGGTTCCCGAGCAGTACTTC.

This clonotype was observed many times. The chain uses TRBV5-1 and TRBJ1-1; D gene ambiguous. The germline V and J ends were trimmed by 2 bases and 3 bases, with 8 bases remaining between them. CDR1 and CDR2 (germline): SGHRS, YFSETQ. The length of the CDR3 is 13 residues. CDR3 sequence reads: CASSFGLDTEAFF. The CDR3 region has the DNA TGCGCCAGCAGCTTCGGACTGGACACTGAAGCTTTCTTT.

This clonotype appeared a few times. This chain connects TRBV29-1 to TRBJ2-5; a possible D gene is TRBD1 (5 bases). Looked up from germline, CDR1 is SQVTM and CDR2 is ANQGSEA. The CDR3 is 14 residues long. V lost 7 bases and J lost 5, with 20 bases in between. In DNA form, the CDR3 reads TGCAGCGCAAAGACGGCAGTGGGGCGGGAGACCCAGTACTTC. Translating gives CSAKTAVGRETQYF.

This clonotype was recorded only once. In DNA, the CDR3 is TGTGCCAGCAGATCGGACTATTACACCGGGGAGCTGTTTTTT. Residues: CASRSDYYTGELFF. The rearrangement uses TRBV7-6 and TRBJ2-2; a possible D gene is TRBD2 (6 bases). Germline V gives CDR1 SGHVS, CDR2 FNYEAQ. This CDR3 is 14 amino acids long. V gave up 6 bases and J gave up 3 bases, with 11 bases separating them.

This clonotype was counted at least ten times. The rearrangement joins TRBV7-9 to TRBJ1-3; perhaps TRBD1 as D (6 bases). CDR1 SEHNR and CDR2 FQNEAQ come from the germline V gene (reference sequence). The CDR3 is 16 amino acids. V was shortened by 5 bases and J by 0 bases, with 14 bases between the two germline ends. The CDR3 coding sequence is TGTGCCAGCAGCCTTGAGGGGGATATCTCTGGAAACACCATATATTTT. Translating gives CASSLEGDISGNTIYF.

This clonotype was seen more than once but under ten times. This chain connects TRBV24-1 to TRBJ2-1, with TRBD1 identical over 8 bases. Trimming took 2 bases from V and 11 from J; bases not matched to a gene: 4. Germline V gives CDR1 KGHDR, CDR2 SFDVKD. The CDR3 has 13 amino acids. The CDR3 nucleotides read TGTGCCACCAGTGATTCCCGGGACAGGAAGCAGTTCTTC. The encoded protein is CATSDSRDRKQFF.

For the CDR3, the DNA is TGCAGTGCCATAGTCCCGGGATTCACCGGGGAGCTGTTTTTT. This sequence encodes CSAIVPGFTGELFF. V gene TRBV20-1 combines with J gene TRBJ2-2; a weak D match, TRBD2 (5 bases). V dropped 6 bases and J dropped 4 bases, with 15 bases sitting between them. The CDR3 covers 14 residues. The germline CDR1 and CDR2 sequences are DFQATT and SNEGSKA (reference sequence).

This clonotype was found many times. This sequence joins TRBV12-3 or TRBV12-4 and TRBJ1-1; D gene uncertain. Trimming removed 7 bases at V and 4 bases at J, with 13 bases between. The CDR3 length is 13 residues. CDR3 loop: CASTPLMPTEAFF. CDR3 nucleotides: TGTGCCAGCACCCCTCTAATGCCCACTGAAGCTTTCTTT.

The gene calls are TRBV4-1 and TRBJ1-1; D remains ambiguous. Germline V gene sequence: CDR1 MGHRA, CDR2 YSYEKL. The CDR3 totals 12 residues. Trimming took 8 bases from V and 4 from J, leaving 11 bases between them. The CDR3 coding sequence is TGCGCCAGCCGGGGAGTAGGCACTGAAGCTTTCTTT. Translating gives CASRGVGTEAFF.

This clonotype was picked up many times. The gene calls are TRBV2 and TRBJ1-1, with 7 bases matching TRBD1. The CDR3 loop spans 14 amino acids. Trimming cost V 4 bases and J 1 base; bases outside gene matches: 3. Per the germline V gene, CDR1 is SNHLY and CDR2 is FYNNEI. The CDR3 DNA sequence: TGTGCCAGCAGTGCTGACAGGGCGAACACTGAAGCTTTCTTT. Encoded protein: CASSADRANTEAFF.

This chain connects TRBV10-3 to TRBJ1-4; the match to TRBD1 covers 9 bases. There are 13 residues in the CDR3. V lost 8 bases and J lost 7; bases outside the gene matches: 5. Germline CDR1 ENHRY, CDR2 SYGVKD. The CDR3 reads CAIGDRAGEKLFF. Here the CDR3 DNA reads TGTGCCATCGGGGACAGGGCGGGTGAAAAACTGTTTTTT.

This clonotype has just a few counts. This chain uses TRBV29-1 with TRBJ1-1, with 9 nucleotides matching TRBD1. V lost 0 bases to trimming and J lost 8 bases; unmatched junction nucleotides: 7. Germline lookup yields CDR1 SQVTM and CDR2 ANQGSEA. This CDR3 has 14 amino acids. The CDR3 DNA sequence: TGCAGCGTTGAAGAACCACCGGGACAGGGAGAAGCTTTCTTT. It encodes CSVEEPPGQGEAFF.